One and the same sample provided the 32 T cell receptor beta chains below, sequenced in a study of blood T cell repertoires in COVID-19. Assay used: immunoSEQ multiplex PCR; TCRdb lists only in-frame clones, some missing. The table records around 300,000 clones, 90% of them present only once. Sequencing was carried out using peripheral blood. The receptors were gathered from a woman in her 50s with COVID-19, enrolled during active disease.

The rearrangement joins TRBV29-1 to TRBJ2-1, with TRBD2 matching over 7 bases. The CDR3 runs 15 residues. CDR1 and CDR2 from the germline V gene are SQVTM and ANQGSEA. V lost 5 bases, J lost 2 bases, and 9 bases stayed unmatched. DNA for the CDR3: TGCAGCGTTCTTGGCGGGAGTCGGACCTACAATGAGCAGTTCTTC. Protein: CSVLGGSRTYNEQFF.

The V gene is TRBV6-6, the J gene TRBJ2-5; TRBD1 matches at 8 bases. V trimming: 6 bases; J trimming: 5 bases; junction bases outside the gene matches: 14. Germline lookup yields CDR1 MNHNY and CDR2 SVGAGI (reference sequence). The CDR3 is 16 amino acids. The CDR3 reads CASRDGTGLRGETQYF. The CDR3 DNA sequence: TGTGCCAGCAGGGACGGGACAGGCCTAAGGGGGGAGACCCAGTACTTC.

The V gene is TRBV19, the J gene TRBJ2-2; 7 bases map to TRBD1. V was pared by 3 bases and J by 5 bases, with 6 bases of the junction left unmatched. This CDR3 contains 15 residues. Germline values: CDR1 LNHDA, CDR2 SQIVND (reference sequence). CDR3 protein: CASSIDRVGTGELFF. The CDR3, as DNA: TGTGCCAGTAGTATTGACAGGGTAGGTACCGGGGAGCTGTTTTTT.

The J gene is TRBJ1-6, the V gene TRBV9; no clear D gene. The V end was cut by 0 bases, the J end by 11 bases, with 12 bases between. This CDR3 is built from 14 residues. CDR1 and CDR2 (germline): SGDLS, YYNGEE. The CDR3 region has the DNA TGTGCCAGCAGCGTAGCTTTGGGCGACGCACCCCTCCACTTT. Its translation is CASSVALGDAPLHF.

CDR3: CASSPPRAAGTGELFF. CDR3 nucleotide sequence: TGTGCCAGCTCACCACCGCGTGCGGCGGGCACCGGGGAGCTGTTTTTT. The chain carries TRBV18 and TRBJ2-2; perhaps TRBD2 as D (5 bases). Trimming stripped 0 bases from V and 4 bases from J, with 12 bases between. CDR1 is KGHSH and CDR2 is LQKENI in the germline V gene. CDR3 length equals 16 residues.

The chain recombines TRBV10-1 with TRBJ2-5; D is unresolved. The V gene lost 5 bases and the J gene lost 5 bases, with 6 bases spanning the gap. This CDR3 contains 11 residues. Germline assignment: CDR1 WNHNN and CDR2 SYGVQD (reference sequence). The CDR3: CASSIEETQYF. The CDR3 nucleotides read TGCGCCAGCAGTATAGAGGAGACCCAGTACTTC.

For the CDR3, the DNA is TGCGCCAGCAGCTCCCCGGGCCTACGGGGCACCGGGGAGCTGTTTTTT. This gives the protein CASSSPGLRGTGELFF. This rearrangement joins TRBV5-1 to TRBJ2-2, with D possibly matching TRBD2 (5 bases). CDR3 length: 16 residues. The V and J ends lost 3 bases and 4 bases respectively, with 16 bases between them. CDR1 is SGHRS, CDR2 YFSETQ, per germline.

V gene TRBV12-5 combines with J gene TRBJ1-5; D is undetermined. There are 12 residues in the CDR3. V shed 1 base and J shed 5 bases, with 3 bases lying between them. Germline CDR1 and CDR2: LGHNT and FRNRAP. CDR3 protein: CASGLAYQPQHF. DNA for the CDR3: TGTGCTAGTGGTTTGGCATATCAGCCCCAGCATTTT. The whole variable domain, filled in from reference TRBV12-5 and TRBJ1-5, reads DARVTQTPRHKVTEMGQEVTMRCQPILGHNTVFWYRQTMMQGLELLAYFRNRAPLDDSGMPKDRFSAEMPDATLATLKIQPSEPRDSAVYFCASGLAYQPQHFGDGTRLSIL.

For the CDR3, the DNA is TGTGCCAGCAGCCAAGCCCATACTGAAGCTTTCTTT. Translated, it gives CASSQAHTEAFF. This chain connects TRBV3-1 (or the pseudogene TRBV3-2) to TRBJ1-1; D is uncertain. The CDR3 runs to 12 residues. Germline V gives CDR1 LGHDT, CDR2 YNNKEL (reference sequence). V lost 1 base, J lost 5 bases, and 5 bases lay in between.

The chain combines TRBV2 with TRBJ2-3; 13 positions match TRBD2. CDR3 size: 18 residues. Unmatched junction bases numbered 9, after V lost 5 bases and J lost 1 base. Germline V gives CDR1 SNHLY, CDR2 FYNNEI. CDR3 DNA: TGTGCCAGCAGTTACGGACTAGCGGGAGTTCGAGGCACAGATACGCAGTATTTT. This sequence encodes CASSYGLAGVRGTDTQYF.

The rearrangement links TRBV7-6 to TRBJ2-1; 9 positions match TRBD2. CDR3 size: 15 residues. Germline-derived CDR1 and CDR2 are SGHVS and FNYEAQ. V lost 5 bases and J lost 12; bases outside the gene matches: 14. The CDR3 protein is CASSGTGLARFGQFF. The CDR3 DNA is TGTGCCAGCAGCGGGACGGGACTAGCTCGATTTGGGCAGTTCTTC.

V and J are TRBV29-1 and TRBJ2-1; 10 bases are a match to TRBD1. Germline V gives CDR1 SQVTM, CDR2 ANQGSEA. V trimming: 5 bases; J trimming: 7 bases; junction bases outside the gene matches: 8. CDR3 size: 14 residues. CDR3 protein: CSVRETGGTNEQFF. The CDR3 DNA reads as TGCAGCGTTCGAGAGACAGGGGGCACGAATGAGCAGTTCTTC.

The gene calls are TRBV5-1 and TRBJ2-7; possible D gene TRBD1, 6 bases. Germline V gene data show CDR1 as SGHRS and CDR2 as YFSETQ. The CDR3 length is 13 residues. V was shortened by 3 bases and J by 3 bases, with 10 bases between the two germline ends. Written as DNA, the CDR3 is TGCGCCAGCAGCTCTGGACAGAACTACGAGCAGTACTTC. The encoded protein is CASSSGQNYEQYF.

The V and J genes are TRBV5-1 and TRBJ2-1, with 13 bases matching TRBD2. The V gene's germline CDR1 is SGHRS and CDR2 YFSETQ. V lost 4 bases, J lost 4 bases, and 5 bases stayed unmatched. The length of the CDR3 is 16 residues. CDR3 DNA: TGCGCCAGCAGCGCGACTAGCGGGAGGCTATACAATGAGCAGTTCTTC. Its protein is CASSATSGRLYNEQFF.

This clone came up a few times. This CDR3 reads CASSEWVQGAGGTDTQYF. CDR3 in DNA: TGTGCCAGCAGTGAATGGGTCCAGGGGGCGGGAGGCACAGATACGCAGTATTTT. The chain links TRBV25-1 to TRBJ2-3, with TRBD1 as a possible D gene (8 bases). Germline CDR1 MGHDK, CDR2 SYGVNS. Between the trimmed V and J ends, which lost 1 base and 1 base, there was a span of 18 bases. The CDR3 extends over 18 amino acids.

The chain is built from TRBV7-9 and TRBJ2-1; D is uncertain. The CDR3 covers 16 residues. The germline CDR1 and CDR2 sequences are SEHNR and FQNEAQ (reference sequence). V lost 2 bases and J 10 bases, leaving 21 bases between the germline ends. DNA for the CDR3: TGTGCCAGCAGCTTAATCATGACTGGGTTACAATGGGAGCAGTTCTTC. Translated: CASSLIMTGLQWEQFF.

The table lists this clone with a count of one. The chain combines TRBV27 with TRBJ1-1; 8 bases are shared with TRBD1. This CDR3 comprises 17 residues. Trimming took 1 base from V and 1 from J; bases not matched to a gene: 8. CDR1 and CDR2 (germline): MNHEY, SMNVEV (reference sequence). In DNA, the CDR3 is TGTGCCAGCAGTTTATACGGACAGGGTACGCCGAACACTGAAGCTTTCTTT. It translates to CASSLYGQGTPNTEAFF.

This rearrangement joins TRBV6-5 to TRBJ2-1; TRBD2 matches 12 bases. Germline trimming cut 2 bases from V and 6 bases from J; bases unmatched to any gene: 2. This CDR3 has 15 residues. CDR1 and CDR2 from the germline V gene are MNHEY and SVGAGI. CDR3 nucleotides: TGTGCCAGCAGTTACACTAGCGGGAGGTTCAATGAGCAGTTCTTC. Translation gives CASSYTSGRFNEQFF.

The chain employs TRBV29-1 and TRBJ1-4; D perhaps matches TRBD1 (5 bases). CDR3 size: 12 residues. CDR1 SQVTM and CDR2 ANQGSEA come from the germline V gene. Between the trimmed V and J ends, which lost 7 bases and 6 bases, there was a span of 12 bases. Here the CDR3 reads CSAGAWDEKLFF. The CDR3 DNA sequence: TGCAGCGCTGGGGCTTGGGATGAAAAACTGTTTTTT.

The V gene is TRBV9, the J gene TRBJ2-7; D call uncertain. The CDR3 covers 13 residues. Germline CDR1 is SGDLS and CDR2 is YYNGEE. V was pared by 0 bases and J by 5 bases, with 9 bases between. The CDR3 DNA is TGTGCCAGCAGCGTAGGCGGAGCTCACGAGCAGTACTTC. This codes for CASSVGGAHEQYF.

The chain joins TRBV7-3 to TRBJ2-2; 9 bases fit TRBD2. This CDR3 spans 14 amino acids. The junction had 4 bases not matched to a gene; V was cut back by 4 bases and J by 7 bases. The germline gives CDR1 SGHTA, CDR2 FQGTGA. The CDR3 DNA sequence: TGTGCCAGCAGCTCGGGACTAGCCCACGGGGAGCTGTTTTTT. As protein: CASSSGLAHGELFF.

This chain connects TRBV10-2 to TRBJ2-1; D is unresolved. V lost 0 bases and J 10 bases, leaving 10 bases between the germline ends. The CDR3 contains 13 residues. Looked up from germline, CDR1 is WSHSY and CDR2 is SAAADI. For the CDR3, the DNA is TGCGCCAGCAGTGAGTCGAACCTCGGGGAGCAGTTCTTC. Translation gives CASSESNLGEQFF.

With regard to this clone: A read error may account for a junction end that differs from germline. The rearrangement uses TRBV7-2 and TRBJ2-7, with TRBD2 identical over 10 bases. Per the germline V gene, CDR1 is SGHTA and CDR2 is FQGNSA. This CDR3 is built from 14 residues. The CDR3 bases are TGTGCCAGCAGCTTAGTCATCCACCTAGCGGGAGCATCCTTC. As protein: CASSLVIHLAGASF. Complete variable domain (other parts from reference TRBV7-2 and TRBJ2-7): GAGVSQSPSNKVTEKGKDVELRCDPISGHTALYWYRQSLGQGLEFLIYFQGNSAPDKSGLPSDRFSAERTGGSVSTLTIQRTQQEDSAVYLCASSLVIHLAGASFGPGTRLTVT.

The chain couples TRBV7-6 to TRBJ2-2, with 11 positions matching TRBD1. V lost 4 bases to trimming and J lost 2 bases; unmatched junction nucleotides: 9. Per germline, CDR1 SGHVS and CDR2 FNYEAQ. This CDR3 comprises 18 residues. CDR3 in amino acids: CASSSIRGQGANTGELFF. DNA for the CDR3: TGTGCCAGCAGCTCAATCCGAGGACAGGGGGCCAACACCGGGGAGCTGTTTTTT.

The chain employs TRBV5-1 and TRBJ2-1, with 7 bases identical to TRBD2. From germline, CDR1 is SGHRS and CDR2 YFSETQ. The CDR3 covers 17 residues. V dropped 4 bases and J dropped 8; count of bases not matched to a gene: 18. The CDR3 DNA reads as TGCGCCAGCAGCAAGAGACCCCGGGACTACCAGATAGATGAGCAGTTCTTC. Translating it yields CASSKRPRDYQIDEQFF.

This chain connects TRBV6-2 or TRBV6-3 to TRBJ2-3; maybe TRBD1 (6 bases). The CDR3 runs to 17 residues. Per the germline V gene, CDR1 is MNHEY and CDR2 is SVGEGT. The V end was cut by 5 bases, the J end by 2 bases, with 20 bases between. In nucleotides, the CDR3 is TGTGCCAGCAGTACACAGTGGGGGCGAGCCTCCACAGATACGCAGTATTTT. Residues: CASSTQWGRASTDTQYF.

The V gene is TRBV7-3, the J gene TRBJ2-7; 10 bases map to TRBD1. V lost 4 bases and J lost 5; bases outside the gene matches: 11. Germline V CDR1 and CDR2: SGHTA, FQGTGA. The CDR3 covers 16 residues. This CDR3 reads CASSSKGGTGVHEQYF. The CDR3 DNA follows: TGTGCCAGCAGCTCAAAGGGCGGGACAGGGGTCCACGAGCAGTACTTC.

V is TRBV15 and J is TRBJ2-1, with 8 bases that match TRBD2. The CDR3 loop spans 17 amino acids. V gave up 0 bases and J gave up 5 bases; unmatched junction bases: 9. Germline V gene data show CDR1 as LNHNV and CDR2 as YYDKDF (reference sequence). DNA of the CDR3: TGTGCCACCAGCAGAGATCGGTCTAGCGGGCTAAACAATGAGCAGTTCTTC. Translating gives CATSRDRSSGLNNEQFF.

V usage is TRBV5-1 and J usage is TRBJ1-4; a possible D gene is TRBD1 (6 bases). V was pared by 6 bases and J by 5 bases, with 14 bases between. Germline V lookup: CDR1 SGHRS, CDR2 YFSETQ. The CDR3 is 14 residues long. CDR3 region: CASTPRQGNEKLFF. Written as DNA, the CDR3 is TGCGCCAGCACGCCGAGGCAGGGGAATGAAAAACTGTTTTTT.

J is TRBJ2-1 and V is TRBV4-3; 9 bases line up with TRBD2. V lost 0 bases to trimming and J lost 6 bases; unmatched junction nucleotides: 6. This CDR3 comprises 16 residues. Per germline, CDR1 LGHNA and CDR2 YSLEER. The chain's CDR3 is CASSQEPSGIPNEQFF. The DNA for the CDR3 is TGCGCCAGCAGCCAAGAGCCTAGCGGGATCCCCAATGAGCAGTTCTTC.

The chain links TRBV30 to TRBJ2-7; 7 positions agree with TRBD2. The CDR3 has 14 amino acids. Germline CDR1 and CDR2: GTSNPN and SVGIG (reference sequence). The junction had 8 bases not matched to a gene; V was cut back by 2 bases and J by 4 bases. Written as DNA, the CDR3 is TGTGCCTGGAGTATTGGGACTACAAAATACGAGCAGTACTTC. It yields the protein CAWSIGTTKYEQYF.

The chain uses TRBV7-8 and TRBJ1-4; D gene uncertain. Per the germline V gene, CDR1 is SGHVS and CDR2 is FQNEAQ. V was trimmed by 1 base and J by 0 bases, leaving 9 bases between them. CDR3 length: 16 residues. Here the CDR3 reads CASSLEPQTTNEKLFF. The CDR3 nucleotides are TGTGCCAGCAGCTTAGAACCACAGACAACTAATGAAAAACTGTTTTTT.